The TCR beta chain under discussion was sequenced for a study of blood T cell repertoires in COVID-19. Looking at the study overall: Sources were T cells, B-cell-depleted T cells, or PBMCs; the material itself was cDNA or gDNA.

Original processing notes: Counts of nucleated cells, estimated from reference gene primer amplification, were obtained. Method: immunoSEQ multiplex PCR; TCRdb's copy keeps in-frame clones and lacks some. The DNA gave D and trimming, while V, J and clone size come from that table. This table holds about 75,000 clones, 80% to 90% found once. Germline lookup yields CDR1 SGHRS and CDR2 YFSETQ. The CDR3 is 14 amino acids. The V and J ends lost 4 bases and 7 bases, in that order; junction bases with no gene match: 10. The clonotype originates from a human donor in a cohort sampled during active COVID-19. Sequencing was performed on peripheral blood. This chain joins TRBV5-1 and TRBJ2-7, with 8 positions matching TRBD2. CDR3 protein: CASSRTAGVGEQYF. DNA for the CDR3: TGCGCCAGCAGCCGAACAGCGGGAGTGGGGGAGCAGTACTTC.